Sequencing of this TCR beta chain was carried out in a study of T-cell memory formation after mild COVID-19. This clonotype was picked up a small number of times. A single record per CDR3 protein comes from TCRdb applying MiXCR to the 5' RACE reads. The table records under 300,000 distinct CDR3 sequences, approximately 9% of them present only once. Sequenced material: PBMCs or a T cell subset sorted from them (not recorded which). This receptor was obtained from a man between 18 and 35 years old who had mild COVID-19 (a few samples of this study predate the infection). Cell type and time point are not known.

The DNA for the CDR3 is TGTGCCAGTAGTATGGGACAGGGGATGCCCCACGATACGCAGTATTTT. Protein sequence: CASSMGQGMPHDTQYF. This rearrangement joins TRBV19 to TRBJ2-3; TRBD1 matches 10 bases. This CDR3 contains 16 residues. Germline lookup yields CDR1 LNHDA and CDR2 SQIVND (reference sequence). Trimming took 3 bases from V and 6 from J; bases not matched to a gene: 9. Full variable domain (rest looked up from reference TRBV19 and TRBJ2-3): DGGITQSPKYLFRKEGQNVTLSCEQNLNHDAMYWYRQDPGQGLRLIYYSQIVNDFQKGDIAEGYSVSREKKESFPLTVTSAQKNPTAFYLCASSMGQGMPHDTQYFGPGTRLTVL.